The 24 T cell receptor beta chains below all came from one sample that was sequenced in a study of T cell responses to AZD1222 COVID-19 vaccine. Sequencing was performed with immunoSEQ multiplex PCR; in TCRdb, only in-frame clones are kept and a portion is missing. The sample lists 95,000 to 150,000 clones, roughly 90% occurring once. Sequenced material: peripheral blood, taken on day 0 of AZD1222 vaccination. Every receptor here comes from an adult in good health.

The V and J genes are TRBV7-2 and TRBJ1-1; weak D call: TRBD1 (6 bases). Trimming shortened V by 5 bases and J by 1 base, and 8 bases separated the two germline ends. The CDR3 extends over 13 amino acids. Germline CDR1 reads SGHTA; CDR2 reads FQGNSA. The CDR3 coding sequence is TGTGCCAGCAGCCTGACAGGGAACACTGAAGCTTTCTTT. It encodes CASSLTGNTEAFF.

This chain uses TRBV11-3 with TRBJ2-3, with 7 bases lining up with TRBD1. The V segment lost 3 bases and the J segment 0 bases; nucleotides outside the gene matches: 12. Germline lookup yields CDR1 SGHNT and CDR2 YENEEA. The CDR3 length is 18 residues. The CDR3 region is CASSLRQGVPLSTDTQYF. CDR3 coding DNA: TGTGCCAGCAGCTTGAGGCAGGGGGTCCCACTGAGCACAGATACGCAGTATTTT.

This clone was detected once. The chain links TRBV7-6 to TRBJ2-3, with D perhaps matching TRBD2 (5 bases). Trimming removed 2 bases at V and 8 bases at J, with 8 bases between. The CDR3 is 12 residues long. Germline V gene lookup returns CDR1 SGHVS and CDR2 FNYEAQ. CDR3 DNA: TGTGCCAGCAGCTTACAAGGAGGTACGCAGTATTTT. Translation gives CASSLQGGTQYF.

V is TRBV2 and J is TRBJ2-7; D remains unclear. The CDR3 runs 12 residues. Per germline, CDR1 SNHLY and CDR2 FYNNEI. Trimming took 1 base from V and 4 from J, leaving 5 bases between them. Here the CDR3 reads CASSEDRYEQYF. The CDR3 nucleotides are TGTGCCAGCAGTGAAGACCGATACGAGCAGTACTTC. The variable domain in full, with the rest retrieved from reference TRBV2 and TRBJ2-7, is EPEVTQTPSHQVTQMGQEVILRCVPISNHLYFYWYRQILGQKVEFLVSFYNNEISEKSEIFDDQFSVERPDGSNFTLKIRSTKLEDSAMYFCASSEDRYEQYFGPGTRLTVT.

The J gene is TRBJ2-5, the V gene TRBV18; perhaps TRBD1 as D (5 bases). Trimming left V 3 bases short and J 2 bases short, with 10 bases between. CDR1 and CDR2 (germline): KGHSH, LQKENI. The CDR3 has 14 residues. CDR3 coding DNA: TGTGCCAGCTCACCGCAGGGCGGTCAAGAGACCCAGTACTTC. Its translation is CASSPQGGQETQYF.

CDR3 residues: CASSQGRAQYF. DNA for the CDR3: TGTGCCAGCAGTCAGGGGAGGGCGCAGTATTTT. This chain connects TRBV7-3 to TRBJ2-3; the D gene is possibly TRBD2 (7 bases). From germline, CDR1 is SGHTA and CDR2 FQGTGA. The CDR3 sequence is 11 residues long. Trimming took 6 bases from V and 10 from J, leaving 11 bases between them.

The rearrangement links TRBV12-3 or TRBV12-4 to TRBJ2-7; 10 positions match TRBD2. V lost 5 bases to trimming and J lost 12 bases; unmatched junction nucleotides: 7. There are 12 residues in the CDR3. In DNA form, the CDR3 reads TGTGCCAGCAGTCCCGGGACTAGCGAATTGTACTTC. Residues: CASSPGTSELYF.

This sequence joins TRBV7-8 and TRBJ2-2; the match to TRBD2 covers 13 bases. This CDR3 is built from 16 residues. CDR1 is SGHVS and CDR2 is FQNEAQ in the germline V gene. J lost 7 bases, V lost 4 bases, and 6 bases had no gene match. The chain's CDR3 is CASSSGLAGAGGELFF. In nucleotides, the CDR3 is TGTGCCAGCAGCTCCGGACTAGCGGGAGCGGGCGGGGAGCTGTTTTTT. The full variable domain, in which reference TRBV7-8 and TRBJ2-2 provide the parts outside the CDR3, is GAGVSQSPRYKVAKRGQDVALRCDPISGHVSLFWYQQALGQGPEFLTYFQNEAQLDKSGLPSDRFFAERPEGSVSTLKIQRTQQEDSAVYLCASSSGLAGAGGELFFGEGSRLTVL.

This chain uses TRBV19 with TRBJ2-1; 8 positions match TRBD1. The CDR3 covers 13 residues. Trimming took 8 bases from V and 4 from J; bases not matched to a gene: 4. Germline V gives CDR1 LNHDA, CDR2 SQIVND (reference sequence). The CDR3 is CASAGTGYNEQFF. The CDR3, as DNA: TGTGCCAGTGCCGGGACAGGTTACAATGAGCAGTTCTTC.

V is TRBV25-1 and J is TRBJ2-5, with 7 bases aligning to TRBD2. Trimming removed 2 bases from V and 3 bases from J; junction bases left unmatched: 9. The CDR3 contains 16 residues. The germline gives CDR1 MGHDK, CDR2 SYGVNS. In DNA form, the CDR3 reads TGTGCCAGCAGTGAAACACGGCTCGGGGGGAAAGAGACCCAGTACTTC. This translates into CASSETRLGGKETQYF.

The chain joins TRBV7-2 to TRBJ2-5; D is undetermined. Trimming stripped 5 bases from V and 2 bases from J, with 3 bases between. The germline V gene encodes CDR1 SGHTA and CDR2 FQGNSA. The CDR3 has 11 amino acids. The CDR3, as DNA: TGTGCCAGCAGCCTACAAGAGACCCAGTACTTC. The encoded protein is CASSLQETQYF.

This rearrangement joins TRBV13 to TRBJ2-3; D uncertain. V was trimmed by 2 bases and J by 4 bases, leaving 16 bases between them. The CDR3 is 16 amino acids. Per germline, CDR1 PRHDT and CDR2 FYEKMQ (reference sequence). The CDR3 loop is CASSLSVRLPADTQYF. CDR3 bases: TGTGCCAGCAGCTTAAGCGTAAGGTTACCGGCAGATACGCAGTATTTT.

The chain joins TRBV24-1 to TRBJ2-1; tentatively, D is TRBD1 or TRBD2 (7 bases each). V lost 6 bases and J 6 bases, leaving 14 bases between the germline ends. Germline-derived CDR1 and CDR2 are KGHDR and SFDVKD. The CDR3 extends over 14 amino acids. CDR3: CATSQTGRGNEQFF. CDR3 in DNA: TGTGCCACCAGTCAGACAGGGAGGGGCAATGAGCAGTTCTTC.

This clone was observed once. The J gene is TRBJ2-5, the V gene TRBV30; 16 bases match TRBD2. Unmatched junction bases numbered 3, after V lost 0 bases and J lost 2 bases. CDR1 and CDR2 from the germline V gene are GTSNPN and SVGIG (reference sequence). The CDR3 extends over 17 amino acids. The CDR3 DNA follows: TGTGCCTGGAGTGTACGGGGACTAGCGGGGGGGCAAGAGACCCAGTACTTC. It is translated as CAWSVRGLAGGQETQYF.

The chain combines TRBV6-5 with TRBJ2-5; D gene ambiguous. Trimming stripped 6 bases from V and 1 base from J, with 9 bases between. The CDR3 consists of 13 residues. Germline values: CDR1 MNHEY, CDR2 SVGAGI. The chain's CDR3 is CASRGMIQETQYF. The CDR3 coding sequence is TGTGCCAGCAGGGGAATGATCCAAGAGACCCAGTACTTC.

This chain joins TRBV10-2 and TRBJ1-2, with D possibly TRBD1 on 5 matching bases. The CDR3 runs to 11 residues. Trimming pared 11 bases from V and 1 base from J, leaving 8 bases between. CDR1 is WSHSY and CDR2 is SAAADI in the germline V gene. CDR3 sequence reads: CAGGNNYGYTF. DNA of the CDR3: TGCGCCGGGGGTAATAACTATGGCTACACCTTC.

This chain connects TRBV7-3 to TRBJ1-1, with TRBD1 matching 12 bases. CDR1 SGHTA and CDR2 FQGTGA come from the germline V gene. There are 16 residues in the CDR3. Unmatched junction bases numbered 10, after V lost 6 bases and J lost 5 bases. The CDR3 coding sequence is TGTGCCAGCAGACTTGGGACAGGGGGCGTGGAGACTGAAGCTTTCTTT. Encoded protein: CASRLGTGGVETEAFF.

This chain links TRBV3-1 (or the pseudogene TRBV3-2) with TRBJ2-7; 8 bases fit TRBD1. The CDR3 extends over 15 amino acids. Per the germline V gene, CDR1 is LGHDT and CDR2 is YNNKEL (reference sequence). V lost 1 base to trimming and J lost 3 bases; unmatched junction nucleotides: 5. The CDR3 sequence is CASSQGAGQGYEQYF. CDR3 coding DNA: TGTGCCAGCAGCCAAGGGGCAGGACAGGGCTACGAGCAGTACTTC.

In DNA form, the CDR3 reads TGTGCCAGCAGCCAAGGGGGTGACTATGGCTACACCTTC. This encodes CASSQGGDYGYTF. The chain employs TRBV4-2 and TRBJ1-2; D is ambiguous. This CDR3 comprises 13 residues. The V gene's germline CDR1 is LGHNA and CDR2 YNFKEQ. Trimming removed 1 base from V and 3 bases from J, with 6 bases in between.

The chain uses TRBV4-2 and TRBJ2-7; D possibly corresponds to TRBD1 (6 bases). The germline gives CDR1 LGHNA, CDR2 YNFKEQ. Trimming cost V 4 bases and J 2 bases, with 15 bases left between them. The CDR3 spans 15 residues. CDR3 residues: CASSRAITGTYEQYF. For the CDR3, the DNA is TGTGCCAGCAGCCGGGCCATCACAGGGACCTACGAGCAGTACTTC.

The chain employs TRBV14 and TRBJ1-1, with D hard to call. The CDR3 spans 15 residues. Germline V lookup: CDR1 SGHDN, CDR2 FVKESK. Trimming removed 1 base from V and 0 bases from J, with 9 bases in between. The chain's CDR3 is CASSQGKGLNTEAFF. The CDR3 nucleotides are TGTGCCAGCAGCCAAGGAAAGGGATTGAACACTGAAGCTTTCTTT.

This chain connects TRBV18 to TRBJ2-7; TRBD2 agrees at 13 bases. The germline V gene has CDR1 KGHSH and CDR2 LQKENI. CDR3 length equals 15 residues. J lost 7 bases, V lost 3 bases, and 6 bases had no gene match. For the CDR3, the DNA is TGTGCCAGCTCACCCGGGACTAGCGGGGACTATGAGCAGTACTTC. This gives the protein CASSPGTSGDYEQYF.

The CDR3 region is CASSSRTSGSLEQYF. The CDR3 bases are TGTGCCAGCAGCTCGCGGACTAGCGGGAGTCTCGAGCAGTACTTC. The V call is TRBV7-6, the J call TRBJ2-7, with 13 bases fitting TRBD2. CDR3 length: 15 residues. V was pared by 4 bases and J by 6 bases, with 6 bases of the junction left unmatched. Germline lookup yields CDR1 SGHVS and CDR2 FNYEAQ.

The J gene is TRBJ1-6, the V gene TRBV11-3; perhaps TRBD1 as D (5 bases). Germline V gene data show CDR1 as SGHNT and CDR2 as YENEEA. Trimming took 5 bases from V and 7 from J, leaving 12 bases between them. This CDR3 is built from 14 residues. The CDR3 reads CASSPGRDNSPLHF. In DNA form, the CDR3 reads TGTGCCAGCAGCCCCGGACGGGACAATTCACCCCTCCACTTT.